The sequence of this TCR beta chain was determined in a study of blood T cell repertoires in COVID-19. Overall study context: PBMCs, B-cell-depleted T cells, or T cells were the source of the cDNA or gDNA that made up the material.

The CDR3 is 16 residues long. Germline assignment: CDR1 MDHEN and CDR2 SYDVKM. Trimming took 5 bases from V and 0 from J; bases not matched to a gene: 9. Original analysis: Amplification from reference gene primers served as the basis for estimated nucleated cell counts. The repertoire was sequenced with immunoSEQ multiplex PCR; TCRdb's copy has only in-frame clones and lacks some. V and J calls and clone size are those listed in that table; D and trimming were worked out from the DNA. The sample lists around 77,000 clones, 80% to 95% seen once, with roughly 5% in the top ten. The origin of this receptor is a woman aged 60 to 75 with active COVID-19. The sequenced material came from peripheral blood. J is TRBJ1-1 and V is TRBV28, with 7 bases matching TRBD1. For the CDR3, the DNA is TGTGCCAGCAGTGCCGTACCGGGACAGATGAACACTGAAGCTTTCTTT. Residues: CASSAVPGQMNTEAFF.